This T cell receptor beta chain is drawn from a study of blood T cell repertoires in COVID-19. About the research overall: Sources were T cells, B-cell-depleted T cells, or PBMCs; the material itself was cDNA or gDNA.

The CDR3 spans 12 residues. V was trimmed by 5 bases and J by 8 bases, leaving 9 bases between them. Germline V gene lookup returns CDR1 SGHVS and CDR2 FQNEAQ. TCRdb keeps only in-frame clones here, not all; method: immunoSEQ multiplex PCR. In the table there are around 92,000 clones, approximately 79% of which are singletons. This clone showed up just a few times. This TCR derives from a man between 70 and 80 years old with COVID-19, enrolled during active disease. The sample comprised peripheral blood. V gene TRBV7-8 combines with J gene TRBJ2-2; unclear D gene. The CDR3 is CASSRRSGELFF. CDR3 sequence (DNA): TGTGCCAGCAGCCGCAGATCTGGGGAGCTGTTTTTT.